This T cell receptor (beta chain) was captured in a study of human T cells and chemical hapten exposure. The time point is: patch test 1, 2 weeks after DPC sensitization. Treatment noted: therapeutic diphenylcyclopropenone sensitization with weekly scalp DPC. In TCRdb, the RACE reads were re-called with MiXCR into one record per CDR3 protein. The profile shows about 100,000 distinct CDR3 sequences, roughly a tenth of them singletons. V lost 0 bases to trimming and J lost 4 bases; unmatched junction nucleotides: 3. CDR1 and CDR2 (germline): SSHAT, FNYEAQ (reference sequence). The CDR3 has 16 amino acids. In its sample, this clonotype was seen a few times.

The material sequenced was whole blood, taken in connection with sensitization to the hapten diphenylcyclopropenone (DPC). The source is a man aged 35 to 55 with alopecia areata. Some clones in this sample may be carry-over from other donors' samples. The rearrangement joins TRBV7-7 to TRBJ2-1, with TRBD1 identical over 10 bases. The CDR3 bases are TGTGCCAGCAGCTTAGCGGTGGACAGGGGGTACAATGAGCAGTTCTTC. Its protein is CASSLAVDRGYNEQFF.